What follows are 14 T cell receptor beta chains derived from one specimen sequenced in a study of blood T cell repertoires in COVID-19. Produced via immunoSEQ multiplex PCR; TCRdb's table is partial and in-frame only. The sample has about 70,000 clones, 80% to 90% seen once; the top ten hold approximately 2.5%. Source material: peripheral blood. The receptors were sampled from a human donor in a cohort sampled during active COVID-19.

The chain is built from TRBV3-1 (or the pseudogene TRBV3-2) and TRBJ2-2, with a tentative D call TRBD1 (6 bases). Germline V gene data show CDR1 as LGHDT and CDR2 as YNNKEL (reference sequence). The CDR3 runs 15 residues. Trimming shortened V by 5 bases and J by 1 base, and 11 bases separated the two germline ends. CDR3 nucleotides: TGTGCCAGCAGCTGGGGGCAGGGGAACACCGGGGAGCTGTTTTTT. Amino acid sequence: CASSWGQGNTGELFF.

The J gene is TRBJ1-1, the V gene TRBV7-3; tentative D call: TRBD1 (5 bases). The ends were cut back, 1 base at V and 7 bases at J, with 10 bases in the middle. The CDR3 contains 13 residues. The germline gives CDR1 SGHTA, CDR2 FQGTGA. CDR3 sequence (DNA): TGTGCCAGCAGCTTAAGTGTGCAGGGTGAAGCTTTCTTT. Translation: CASSLSVQGEAFF.

J is TRBJ2-1 and V is TRBV6-5; no firm D call. Germline V gene lookup returns CDR1 MNHEY and CDR2 SVGAGI. The germline V and J ends were trimmed by 6 bases and 3 bases, with 6 bases remaining between them. The CDR3 consists of 12 residues. The CDR3 DNA reads TGTGCCAGCAGGAGCTACTACAATGAGCAGTTCTTC. This translates into CASRSYYNEQFF.

This CDR3 reads CASSRTDNSPLHF. The CDR3 nucleotides are TGTGCCAGTAGTAGGACAGATAATTCACCCCTCCACTTT. This chain connects TRBV19 to TRBJ1-6; TRBD1 might be the D (6 bases). From germline, CDR1 is LNHDA and CDR2 SQIVND (reference sequence). Trimming left V 4 bases short and J 5 bases short, with 6 bases between. The CDR3 spans 13 residues.

The chain employs TRBV11-3 and TRBJ2-7; D is perhaps TRBD2 (5 bases). CDR3 length: 13 amino acids. Trimming stripped 5 bases from V and 6 bases from J, with 14 bases between. From germline, CDR1 is SGHNT and CDR2 YENEEA. The CDR3 DNA sequence: TGTGCCAGCAGCCCCCCCGGGGTGCTCGAGCAGTACTTC. Protein sequence: CASSPPGVLEQYF.

The chain recombines TRBV5-1 with TRBJ2-7; D gene ambiguous. CDR3 size: 14 residues. Germline CDR1 is SGHRS and CDR2 is YFSETQ. Trimming removed 4 bases from V and 6 bases from J, with 17 bases in between. The CDR3 nucleotides are TGCGCCAGCAGCCTGTCCCGAGGCGTTCGCGAGCAGTACTTC. Its protein product is CASSLSRGVREQYF. Full variable domain (rest looked up from reference TRBV5-1 and TRBJ2-7): KAGVTQTPRYLIKTRGQQVTLSCSPISGHRSVSWYQQTPGQGLQFLFEYFSETQRNKGNFPGRFSGRQFSNSRSEMNVSTLELGDSALYLCASSLSRGVREQYFGPGTRLTVT.

This clone appeared a few times. The chain carries TRBV19 and TRBJ2-7, with D perhaps TRBD1 (6 bases). V was clipped by 1 base and J by 6 bases, with 16 bases between them. The CDR3 spans 15 residues. Germline V gives CDR1 LNHDA, CDR2 SQIVND (reference sequence). Here the CDR3 DNA reads TGTGCCAGTAGTATAGTTCAGGGGTTTGCGCGCGAGCAGTACTTC. It codes for CASSIVQGFAREQYF.

This sequence joins TRBV7-8 and TRBJ2-1, with 9 bases matching TRBD2. V gave up 5 bases and J gave up 5 bases; unmatched junction bases: 10. The CDR3 covers 16 residues. Germline CDR1 SGHVS, CDR2 FQNEAQ. The CDR3 coding sequence is TGTGCCAGCAGCCCCACCGGGACTAGCAGGAACAATGAGCAGTTCTTC. Translated, it gives CASSPTGTSRNNEQFF.

This clone was observed once. This chain connects TRBV6-1 to TRBJ2-3, with TRBD2 identical over 7 bases. With 1 base clipped from V and 2 bases from J, the junction kept 9 bases outside the gene matches. CDR1 and CDR2 (germline): MNHNS, SASEGT. CDR3 length: 17 residues. CDR3 residues: CASSEDGASGFTDTQYF. The CDR3 region has the DNA TGTGCCAGCAGTGAAGATGGGGCTAGCGGATTCACAGATACGCAGTATTTT.

The chain links TRBV28 to TRBJ2-4, with 8 bases identical to TRBD1. The V segment lost 8 bases and the J segment 2 bases; nucleotides outside the gene matches: 11. The CDR3 totals 16 residues. Per germline, CDR1 MDHEN and CDR2 SYDVKM. CDR3 bases: TGTGCCAGCGTGCTGCAGGGGGCGAATTCCAAAAACATTCAGTACTTC. Amino acid sequence: CASVLQGANSKNIQYF.

The CDR3 sequence: CASNKGTVGRYGYTF. The CDR3 nucleotides read TGTGCCAGCAACAAGGGGACAGTGGGTCGCTATGGCTACACCTTC. The chain links TRBV6-6 to TRBJ1-2; 7 nucleotides agree with TRBD1. J gave up 4 bases and V 7 bases, and 12 bases lay outside the gene matches. The CDR3 is made up of 15 amino acids. Germline lookup yields CDR1 MNHNY and CDR2 SVGAGI (reference sequence).

The V and J genes are TRBV18 and TRBJ2-2, with D maybe TRBD2 (5 bases). Per the germline V gene, CDR1 is KGHSH and CDR2 is LQKENI. Trimming removed 3 bases from V and 2 bases from J, with 13 bases in between. There are 16 residues in the CDR3. The CDR3 reads CASSPGKGINTGELFF. The CDR3 coding sequence is TGTGCCAGCTCACCCGGGAAAGGGATAAACACCGGGGAGCTGTTTTTT. The full variable domain, with the rest looked up from reference TRBV18 and TRBJ2-2, is NAGVMQNPRHLVRRRGQEARLRCSPMKGHSHVYWYRQLPEEGLKFMVYLQKENIIDESGMPKERFSAEFPKEGPSILRIQQVVRGDSAAYFCASSPGKGINTGELFFGEGSRLTVL.

This chain connects TRBV6-2 or TRBV6-3 to TRBJ2-3, with a possible D match to TRBD2 (5 bases). V lost 2 bases, J lost 2 bases, and 17 bases lay in between. CDR3 length: 17 amino acids. Germline V gene data show CDR1 as MNHEY and CDR2 as SVGEGT. The CDR3 DNA is TGTGCCAGCAGTTACCACCGCGGGTCCACGAACACAGATACGCAGTATTTT. The encoded protein is CASSYHRGSTNTDTQYF.

This clone was found once. The chain carries TRBV6-5 and TRBJ1-5; D gene ambiguous. The CDR3 sequence is 12 residues long. Germline V gene sequence: CDR1 MNHEY, CDR2 SVGAGI. V was cut by 5 bases and J by 11 bases, with 13 bases left in between. CDR3 sequence (DNA): TGTGCCAGCAGTCCCCCCATGGGCACCCAGCATTTT. It yields the protein CASSPPMGTQHF.